These T cell receptor beta chains were read from a single sample in a study of beta chain features in type 1 diabetes. Only in-frame clones appear in the TCRdb table, and some are missing; sequencing was by immunoSEQ multiplex PCR. The sample holds 160,000 or so clones, 8.5% to 14% seen once. The material sequenced was central memory CD4+ T cells from blood. All receptors derive from a man between 18 and 35 years old in good health. Each CDR3 is given with its conserved first and last residue. A D gene is named only where the DNA matches it firmly. Part of the rows lack a size; the others show once, few, many or a class for expanded clones.

j_call: TRBJ1-5
v_call: TRBV5-1
d_call: NA
clone_size: few
cdr3_aa: CASSLASRENESNQPQHF
cdr3_nt: TGCGCCAGCAGCTTGGCCTCTCGGGAGAATGAGAGCAATCAGCCCCAGCATTTT

j_call: TRBJ2-2
v_call: TRBV19
d_call: NA
clone_size: few
cdr3_aa: CASSPGSSTGELFF
cdr3_nt: TGTGCCAGTAGCCCCGGGTCAAGCACCGGGGAGCTGTTTTTT

j_call: TRBJ1-5
v_call: TRBV7-7
d_call: NA
clone_size: NA
cdr3_aa: CASSAGKEQPQHF
cdr3_nt: TGTGCTAGCAGCGCCGGGAAAGAACAGCCCCAGCATTTT

j_call: TRBJ2-1
v_call: TRBV20-1
d_call: NA
clone_size: NA
cdr3_aa: CSVLKLEQFF
cdr3_nt: TGCAGTGTTCTGAAACTTGAGCAGTTCTTC

j_call: TRBJ1-2
v_call: TRBV6-4
d_call: NA
clone_size: few
cdr3_aa: CASSDSVGGVYGYTF
cdr3_nt: TGTGCCAGCAGTGACTCAGTCGGAGGGGTCTATGGCTACACCTTC

j_call: TRBJ1-1
v_call: TRBV28
d_call: NA
clone_size: few
cdr3_aa: CASTPRGTEAFF
cdr3_nt: TGTGCCAGCACTCCGAGGGGGACTGAAGCTTTCTTT

j_call: TRBJ2-3
v_call: TRBV15
d_call: NA
clone_size: many
cdr3_aa: CATSGRLTDTQYF
cdr3_nt: TGTGCCACCAGCGGCCGTCTCACAGATACGCAGTATTTT

j_call: TRBJ1-3
v_call: TRBV7-2
d_call: NA
clone_size: NA
cdr3_aa: CASTPDSGNTIYF
cdr3_nt: TGTGCCAGCACCCCTGACTCTGGAAACACCATATATTTT

j_call: TRBJ1-1
v_call: TRBV6-5
d_call: TRBD1
clone_size: few
cdr3_aa: CASSRTGGLEAFF
cdr3_nt: TGTGCCAGCAGTCGGACAGGCGGACTTGAAGCTTTCTTT

j_call: TRBJ2-7
v_call: TRBV29-1
d_call: NA
clone_size: few
cdr3_aa: CSVEDIWDLEQYF
cdr3_nt: TGCAGCGTTGAAGATATCTGGGACCTAGAGCAGTACTTC

j_call: TRBJ2-3
v_call: TRBV27
d_call: NA
clone_size: few
cdr3_aa: CASTARQGTDTQYF
cdr3_nt: TGTGCCAGCACCGCTAGGCAGGGGACAGATACGCAGTATTTT

j_call: TRBJ1-2
v_call: TRBV18
d_call: NA
clone_size: NA
cdr3_aa: CASSPGRDYGYTF
cdr3_nt: TGTGCCAGCTCACCAGGCAGGGACTATGGCTACACCTTC

j_call: TRBJ1-1
v_call: TRBV6-6
d_call: TRBD1
clone_size: few
cdr3_aa: CASSYSTRGEAFF
cdr3_nt: TGTGCCAGCAGTTACTCTACCAGGGGGGAAGCTTTCTTT

j_call: TRBJ2-5
v_call: TRBV4-1
d_call: TRBD2
clone_size: NA
cdr3_aa: CASSPREAETQYF
cdr3_nt: TGCGCCAGCAGCCCGCGGGAGGCGGAGACCCAGTACTTC

j_call: TRBJ2-1
v_call: TRBV4-3
d_call: NA
clone_size: NA
cdr3_aa: CASSPQPLAYNEQFF
cdr3_nt: TGCGCCAGCAGCCCCCAGCCCTTGGCCTACAATGAGCAGTTCTTC

j_call: TRBJ2-7
v_call: TRBV2
d_call: NA
clone_size: NA
cdr3_aa: CASSEGPALYEQYF
cdr3_nt: TGTGCCAGCAGTGAGGGCCCAGCACTATACGAGCAGTACTTC

j_call: TRBJ1-1
v_call: TRBV4-3
d_call: NA
clone_size: NA
cdr3_aa: CASSQAAWSEAFF
cdr3_nt: TGCGCCAGCAGCCAAGCGGCGTGGAGTGAAGCTTTCTTT

j_call: TRBJ2-7
v_call: TRBV10-2
d_call: TRBD2
clone_size: NA
cdr3_aa: CASSGGRTSGYEQYF
cdr3_nt: TGCGCCAGCAGTGGAGGTAGGACTAGCGGCTACGAGCAGTACTTC

j_call: TRBJ2-4
v_call: TRBV29-1
d_call: NA
clone_size: few
cdr3_aa: CSVESARGGKNIQYF
cdr3_nt: TGCAGCGTTGAGTCCGCGCGGGGAGGCAAAAACATTCAGTACTTC

j_call: TRBJ1-1
v_call: TRBV29-1
d_call: TRBD1
clone_size: many
cdr3_aa: CSVDRGYMNTEAFF
cdr3_nt: TGCAGCGTGGACAGGGGCTATATGAACACTGAAGCTTTCTTT

j_call: TRBJ2-7
v_call: TRBV7-8
d_call: TRBD1
clone_size: NA
cdr3_aa: CASRPRWTGLYEQYF
cdr3_nt: TGTGCCAGCAGGCCCCGTTGGACAGGGCTCTACGAGCAGTACTTC

j_call: TRBJ2-5
v_call: TRBV5-1
d_call: NA
clone_size: NA
cdr3_aa: CASSLAPQETQYF
cdr3_nt: TGCGCCAGCAGCTTGGCCCCTCAAGAGACCCAGTACTTC

j_call: TRBJ1-1
v_call: TRBV5-6
d_call: TRBD1
clone_size: NA
cdr3_aa: CASNTGPRGTEAFF
cdr3_nt: TGTGCCAGCAACACCGGACCCAGGGGGACTGAAGCTTTCTTT

j_call: TRBJ2-1
v_call: TRBV19
d_call: NA
clone_size: NA
cdr3_aa: CASSRIYDTSSYNEQFF
cdr3_nt: TGTGCCAGTAGTCGCATTTACGATACTAGCTCCTACAATGAGCAGTTCTTC

j_call: TRBJ1-1
v_call: TRBV6-5
d_call: TRBD1
clone_size: NA
cdr3_aa: CASSYGQGNTEAFF
cdr3_nt: TGTGCCAGCAGTTACGGACAGGGGAACACTGAAGCTTTCTTT

j_call: TRBJ1-6
v_call: TRBV7-3
d_call: NA
clone_size: few
cdr3_aa: CASSTTGAGGSPLHF
cdr3_nt: TGTGCCAGCAGCACTACAGGAGCCGGGGGTTCACCCCTCCACTTT

j_call: TRBJ2-7
v_call: TRBV4-2
d_call: NA
clone_size: NA
cdr3_aa: CASSEVGRPESGYEQYF
cdr3_nt: TGTGCAAGCAGCGAAGTAGGGAGGCCAGAGAGCGGGTACGAGCAGTACTTC

j_call: TRBJ1-5
v_call: TRBV4-2
d_call: NA
clone_size: NA
cdr3_aa: CASSQDSRGNQPQHF
cdr3_nt: TGTGCCAGCAGCCAAGATTCGAGGGGAAATCAGCCCCAGCATTTT

j_call: TRBJ2-7
v_call: TRBV7-6
d_call: NA
clone_size: few
cdr3_aa: CASSLIAGESSYEQYF
cdr3_nt: TGTGCCAGCAGCTTAATAGCAGGGGAGAGCTCCTACGAGCAGTACTTC

j_call: TRBJ1-5
v_call: TRBV7-9
d_call: NA
clone_size: few
cdr3_aa: CASGQGGGGNQPQHF
cdr3_nt: TGTGCCAGCGGGCAGGGAGGAGGGGGCAATCAGCCCCAGCATTTT

j_call: TRBJ2-1
v_call: TRBV5-1
d_call: TRBD2
clone_size: few
cdr3_aa: CASSLYLAGAGNEQFF
cdr3_nt: TGCGCCAGCAGCCTGTACTTAGCGGGAGCTGGCAATGAGCAGTTCTTC

j_call: TRBJ2-7
v_call: TRBV5-1
d_call: TRBD1
clone_size: NA
cdr3_aa: CASSSRTGEDEQYF
cdr3_nt: TGCGCCAGCAGTTCGCGGACAGGGGAAGACGAGCAGTACTTC

j_call: TRBJ1-4
v_call: TRBV6-1
d_call: NA
clone_size: few
cdr3_aa: CASSVQRNEKLFF
cdr3_nt: TGTGCCAGCAGTGTACAGCGTAACGAAAAACTGTTTTTT

j_call: TRBJ1-4
v_call: TRBV7-9
d_call: TRBD1
clone_size: NA
cdr3_aa: CASSPGTATNEKLFF
cdr3_nt: TGTGCCAGCAGCCCGGGGACAGCAACTAATGAAAAACTGTTTTTT

j_call: TRBJ2-2
v_call: TRBV18
d_call: NA
clone_size: NA
cdr3_aa: CASSPREGSGELFF
cdr3_nt: TGTGCCAGCTCCCCTCGAGAGGGGTCCGGGGAGCTGTTTTTT

j_call: TRBJ1-1
v_call: TRBV29-1
d_call: NA
clone_size: few
cdr3_aa: CSVPMAGRGTEAFF
cdr3_nt: TGCAGCGTTCCCATGGCAGGGAGGGGCACTGAAGCTTTCTTT

j_call: TRBJ2-3
v_call: TRBV5-6
d_call: NA
clone_size: few
cdr3_aa: CASSWGPGSTDTQYF
cdr3_nt: TGTGCCAGCAGCTGGGGGCCAGGTAGCACAGATACGCAGTATTTT

j_call: TRBJ1-1
v_call: TRBV27
d_call: NA
clone_size: NA
cdr3_aa: CASSFGQAPFTEAFF
cdr3_nt: TGTGCCAGCAGTTTTGGGCAGGCCCCTTTCACTGAAGCTTTCTTT

j_call: TRBJ1-1
v_call: TRBV10-3
d_call: NA
clone_size: few
cdr3_aa: CAISEGQKAFF
cdr3_nt: TGTGCCATCAGTGAAGGACAAAAAGCTTTCTTT

j_call: TRBJ2-1
v_call: TRBV6-5
d_call: NA
clone_size: few
cdr3_aa: CASSESKGMKFF
cdr3_nt: TGTGCCAGCAGTGAATCTAAGGGCATGAAGTTCTTC

j_call: TRBJ1-5
v_call: TRBV5-6
d_call: TRBD1
clone_size: few
cdr3_aa: CASSRQGSSNQPQHF
cdr3_nt: TGTGCCAGCAGCCGACAGGGGAGTAGCAATCAGCCCCAGCATTTT

j_call: TRBJ2-5
v_call: TRBV7-2
d_call: NA
clone_size: NA
cdr3_aa: CASSRSELSRGTQYF
cdr3_nt: TGTGCCAGCAGCCGGTCGGAGCTAAGCAGGGGGACCCAGTACTTC

j_call: TRBJ1-1
v_call: TRBV9
d_call: NA
clone_size: few
cdr3_aa: CASSGLDSNTEAFF
cdr3_nt: TGTGCCAGCAGCGGACTAGACAGTAACACTGAAGCTTTCTTT

j_call: TRBJ2-2
v_call: TRBV7-3
d_call: NA
clone_size: few
cdr3_aa: CASSLKAAGRNTGELFF
cdr3_nt: TGTGCCAGCAGCTTAAAGGCCGCGGGGAGGAACACCGGGGAGCTGTTTTTT

j_call: TRBJ2-7
v_call: TRBV28
d_call: TRBD1
clone_size: few
cdr3_aa: CASSLRPTGPYEQYF
cdr3_nt: TGTGCCAGCAGTTTAAGACCGACAGGGCCCTACGAGCAGTACTTC

j_call: TRBJ1-3
v_call: TRBV9
d_call: NA
clone_size: few
cdr3_aa: CASSVDSGNTIYF
cdr3_nt: TGTGCCAGCAGCGTAGATTCTGGAAACACCATATATTTT

j_call: TRBJ2-3
v_call: TRBV13
d_call: NA
clone_size: few
cdr3_aa: CASSLIADTQYF
cdr3_nt: TGTGCCAGCAGCTTAATTGCAGATACGCAGTATTTT

j_call: TRBJ2-1
v_call: TRBV7-2
d_call: NA
clone_size: NA
cdr3_aa: CASSWSGLSSYNEQFF
cdr3_nt: TGTGCCAGCAGCTGGAGCGGGCTTAGCTCCTACAATGAGCAGTTCTTC

j_call: TRBJ2-3
v_call: TRBV7-2
d_call: NA
clone_size: few
cdr3_aa: CASSLKASGDTQYF
cdr3_nt: TGTGCCAGCAGCTTAAAGGCCAGTGGAGATACGCAGTATTTT

j_call: TRBJ1-5
v_call: TRBV30
d_call: NA
clone_size: NA
cdr3_aa: CAWRKAGTSNQPQHF
cdr3_nt: TGTGCCTGGAGAAAGGCGGGGACGAGCAATCAGCCCCAGCATTTT

j_call: TRBJ1-5
v_call: TRBV4-3
d_call: NA
clone_size: few
cdr3_aa: CASSQGRRNQPQHF
cdr3_nt: TGCGCCAGCAGCCAGGGGCGGCGGAATCAGCCCCAGCATTTT

j_call: TRBJ2-1
v_call: TRBV29-1
d_call: TRBD2
clone_size: few
cdr3_aa: CSVTTSGSSIGEQFF
cdr3_nt: TGCAGCGTGACGACTAGCGGGAGTTCAATAGGTGAGCAGTTCTTC